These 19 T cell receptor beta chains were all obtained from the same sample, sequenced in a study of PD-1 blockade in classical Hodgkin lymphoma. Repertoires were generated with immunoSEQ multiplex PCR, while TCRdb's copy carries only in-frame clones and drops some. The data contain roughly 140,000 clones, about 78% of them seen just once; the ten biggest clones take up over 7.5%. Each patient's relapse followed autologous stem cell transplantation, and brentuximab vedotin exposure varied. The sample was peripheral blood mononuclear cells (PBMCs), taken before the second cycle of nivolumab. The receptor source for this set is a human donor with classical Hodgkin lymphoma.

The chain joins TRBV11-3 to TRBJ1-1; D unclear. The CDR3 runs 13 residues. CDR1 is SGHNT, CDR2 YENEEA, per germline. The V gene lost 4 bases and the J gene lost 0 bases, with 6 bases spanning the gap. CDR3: CASSSGMNTEAFF. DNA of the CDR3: TGTGCCAGCAGCTCCGGGATGAACACTGAAGCTTTCTTT.

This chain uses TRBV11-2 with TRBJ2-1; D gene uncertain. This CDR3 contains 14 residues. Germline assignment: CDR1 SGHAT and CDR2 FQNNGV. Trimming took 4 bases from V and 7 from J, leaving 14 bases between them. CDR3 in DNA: TGTGCCAGCAGCTATGCGTCGTTCACGAATGAGCAGTTCTTC. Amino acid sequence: CASSYASFTNEQFF.

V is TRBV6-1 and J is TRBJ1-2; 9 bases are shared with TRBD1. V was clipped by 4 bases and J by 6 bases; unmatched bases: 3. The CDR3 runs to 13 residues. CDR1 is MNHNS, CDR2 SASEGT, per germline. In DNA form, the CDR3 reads TGTGCCAGCAGTGTACAGGGGGCCGATGGCTACACCTTC. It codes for CASSVQGADGYTF.

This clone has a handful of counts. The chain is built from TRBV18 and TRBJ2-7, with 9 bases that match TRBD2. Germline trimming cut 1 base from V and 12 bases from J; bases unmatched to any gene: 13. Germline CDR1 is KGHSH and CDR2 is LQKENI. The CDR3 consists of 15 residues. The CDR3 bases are TGTGCCAGCTCACCACAAGGACTAGCGTCTCCTCAGGGGTACTTC. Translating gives CASSPQGLASPQGYF.

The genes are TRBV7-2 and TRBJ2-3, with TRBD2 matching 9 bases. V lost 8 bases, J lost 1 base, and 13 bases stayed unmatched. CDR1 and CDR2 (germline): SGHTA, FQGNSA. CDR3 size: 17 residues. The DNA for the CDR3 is TGTGCCAGCGGGCTCCATAGCGGGGGCCCCCGCACAGATACGCAGTATTTT. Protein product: CASGLHSGGPRTDTQYF.

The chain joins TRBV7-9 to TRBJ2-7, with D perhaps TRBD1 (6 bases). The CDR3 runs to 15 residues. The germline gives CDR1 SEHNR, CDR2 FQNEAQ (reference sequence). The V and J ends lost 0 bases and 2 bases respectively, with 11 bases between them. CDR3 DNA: TGTGCCAGCAGCTTAGCCGGGACAATCACCTACGAGCAGTACTTC. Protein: CASSLAGTITYEQYF.

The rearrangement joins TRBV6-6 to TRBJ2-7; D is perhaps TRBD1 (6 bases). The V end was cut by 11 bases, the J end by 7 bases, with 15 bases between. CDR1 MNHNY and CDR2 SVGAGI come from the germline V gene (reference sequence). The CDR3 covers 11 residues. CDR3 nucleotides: TGTGCCTGCGAGGGGGTGGGTGAGCAGTACTTC. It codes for CACEGVGEQYF.

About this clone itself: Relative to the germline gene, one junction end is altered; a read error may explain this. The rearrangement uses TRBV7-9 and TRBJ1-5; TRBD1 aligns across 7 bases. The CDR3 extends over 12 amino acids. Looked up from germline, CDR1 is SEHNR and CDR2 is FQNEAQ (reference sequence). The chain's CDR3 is CASSFYRGLLIF. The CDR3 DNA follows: TGTGCCAGCAGCTTTTACAGGGGATTACTAATTTTT.

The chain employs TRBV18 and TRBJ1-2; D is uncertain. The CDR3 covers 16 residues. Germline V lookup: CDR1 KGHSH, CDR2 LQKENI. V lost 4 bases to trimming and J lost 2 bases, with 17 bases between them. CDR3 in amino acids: CASSLYQKTSNYGYTF. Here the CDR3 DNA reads TGTGCCAGCTCACTCTACCAGAAAACTTCCAACTATGGCTACACCTTC.

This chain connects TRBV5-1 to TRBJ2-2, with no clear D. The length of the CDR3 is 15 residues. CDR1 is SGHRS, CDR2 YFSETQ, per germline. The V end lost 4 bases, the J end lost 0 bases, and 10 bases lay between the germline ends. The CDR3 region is CASSPHNANTGELFF. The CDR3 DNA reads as TGCGCCAGCAGCCCCCATAACGCGAACACCGGGGAGCTGTTTTTT. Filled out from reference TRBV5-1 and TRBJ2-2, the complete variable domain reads KAGVTQTPRYLIKTRGQQVTLSCSPISGHRSVSWYQQTPGQGLQFLFEYFSETQRNKGNFPGRFSGRQFSNSRSEMNVSTLELGDSALYLCASSPHNANTGELFFGEGSRLTVL.

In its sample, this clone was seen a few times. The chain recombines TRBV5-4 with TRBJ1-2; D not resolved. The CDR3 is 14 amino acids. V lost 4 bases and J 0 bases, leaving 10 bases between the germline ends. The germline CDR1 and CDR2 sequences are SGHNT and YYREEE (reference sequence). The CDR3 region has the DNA TGTGCCAGCAGCGAATCCTATTCTAACTATGGCTACACCTTC. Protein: CASSESYSNYGYTF.

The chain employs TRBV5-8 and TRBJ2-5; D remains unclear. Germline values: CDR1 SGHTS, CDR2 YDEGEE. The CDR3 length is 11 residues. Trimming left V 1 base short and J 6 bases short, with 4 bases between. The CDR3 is CASSLSQTQYF. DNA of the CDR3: TGTGCCAGCAGCTTGTCCCAGACCCAGTACTTC. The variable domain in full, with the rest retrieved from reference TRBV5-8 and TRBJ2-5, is EAGVTQSPTHLIKTRGQQATLRCSPISGHTSVYWYQQALGLGLQFLLWYDEGEERNRGNFPPRFSGRQFPNYSSELNVNALELEDSALYLCASSLSQTQYFGPGTRLLVL.

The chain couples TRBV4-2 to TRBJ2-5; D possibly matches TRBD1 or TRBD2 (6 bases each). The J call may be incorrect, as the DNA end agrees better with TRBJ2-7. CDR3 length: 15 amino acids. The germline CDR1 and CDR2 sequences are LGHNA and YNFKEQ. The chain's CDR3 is CASSQAGAQFYEQYF. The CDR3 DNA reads TGTGCCAGCAGCCAAGCGGGGGCCCAGTTCTACGAGCAGTACTTC.

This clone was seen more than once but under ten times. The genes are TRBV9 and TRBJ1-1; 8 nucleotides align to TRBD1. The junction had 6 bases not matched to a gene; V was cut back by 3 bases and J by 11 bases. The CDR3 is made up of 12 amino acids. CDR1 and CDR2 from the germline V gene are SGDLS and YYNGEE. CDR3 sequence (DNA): TGTGCCAGCAGCGGGGCGACAGGGGCCGCTTTCTTT. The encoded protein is CASSGATGAAFF. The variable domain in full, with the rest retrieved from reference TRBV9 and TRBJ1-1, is DSGVTQTPKHLITATGQRVTLRCSPRSGDLSVYWYQQSLDQGLQFLIQYYNGEERAKGNILERFSAQQFPDLHSELNLSSLELGDSALYFCASSGATGAAFFGQGTRLTVV.

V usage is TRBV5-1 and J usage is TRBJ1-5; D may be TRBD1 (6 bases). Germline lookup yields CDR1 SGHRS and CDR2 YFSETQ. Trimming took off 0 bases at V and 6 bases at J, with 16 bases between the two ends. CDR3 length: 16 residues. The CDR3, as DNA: TGCGCCAGCAGCTTGGTCAACAGGGTTATAGGTCAGCCCCAGCATTTT. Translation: CASSLVNRVIGQPQHF.

CDR3 loop: CASSFPRTVTGELFF. The CDR3 DNA reads TGTGCCAGCAGCTTTCCACGGACAGTCACCGGGGAGCTGTTTTTT. The chain employs TRBV7-9 and TRBJ2-2; a possible D gene is TRBD1 (6 bases). The CDR3 has 15 residues. Per germline, CDR1 SEHNR and CDR2 FQNEAQ (reference sequence). V shed 3 bases and J shed 4 bases, with 12 bases lying between them.

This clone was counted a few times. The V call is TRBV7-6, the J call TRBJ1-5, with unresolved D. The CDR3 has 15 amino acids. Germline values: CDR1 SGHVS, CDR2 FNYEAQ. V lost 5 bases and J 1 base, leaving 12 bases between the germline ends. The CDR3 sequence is CASSQFPGSNQPQHF. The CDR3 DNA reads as TGTGCCAGCAGCCAATTCCCCGGCAGCAATCAGCCCCAGCATTTT.

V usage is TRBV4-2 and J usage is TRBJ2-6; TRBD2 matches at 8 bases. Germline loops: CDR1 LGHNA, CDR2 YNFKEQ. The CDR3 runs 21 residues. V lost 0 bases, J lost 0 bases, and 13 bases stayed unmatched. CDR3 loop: CASSQDPRGGSPGSGANVLTF. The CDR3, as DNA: TGTGCCAGCAGCCAAGATCCCCGGGGGGGTAGCCCTGGCTCTGGGGCCAACGTCCTGACTTTC.

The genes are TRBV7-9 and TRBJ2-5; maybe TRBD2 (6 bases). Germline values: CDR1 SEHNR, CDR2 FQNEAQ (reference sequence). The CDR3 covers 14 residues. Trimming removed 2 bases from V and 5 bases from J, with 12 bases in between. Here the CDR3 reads CASSLMSGVETQYF. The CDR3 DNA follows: TGTGCCAGCAGCTTAATGTCGGGGGTGGAGACCCAGTACTTC. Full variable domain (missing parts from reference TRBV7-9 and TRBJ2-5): DTGVSQNPRHKITKRGQNVTFRCDPISEHNRLYWYRQTLGQGPEFLTYFQNEAQLEKSRLLSDRFSAERPKGSFSTLEIQRTEQGDSAMYLCASSLMSGVETQYFGPGTRLLVL.